This T cell receptor beta chain is from a study of graft-versus-host responses after intestinal transplantation. Overall study context: Recipients obtained multivisceral, liver-intestinal, or isolated intestinal transplants.

Notes on this clone: Its cognate antigen is unknown.

General observations from the study: High graft-versus-host to host-versus-graft T cell clonal ratios marked allografts of patients with graft-donor macrochimerism. Some GvH clones appeared in ileal mucosa or blood before recipient bone marrow.

Only in-frame clones appear in the TCRdb table, and some are missing; sequencing was by immunoSEQ multiplex PCR. The sample holds about 16,000 clones, 85% to 95% seen once. The TCR sequence derives from a human patient who received an intestinal transplant, so some T cells may come from the graft donor. Sequencing used PBMCs, obtained 23 days after intestinal transplant.

The CDR3 protein is CASSYRSPETQYF. CDR3 DNA: TGTGCCAGCAGTTACCGGTCACCGGAGACCCAGTACTTC. The gene calls are TRBV27 and TRBJ2-5; D gene unclear. V lost 4 bases and J lost 5, with 11 bases in between. Germline V CDR1 and CDR2: MNHEY, SMNVEV (reference sequence). The CDR3 extends over 13 amino acids.